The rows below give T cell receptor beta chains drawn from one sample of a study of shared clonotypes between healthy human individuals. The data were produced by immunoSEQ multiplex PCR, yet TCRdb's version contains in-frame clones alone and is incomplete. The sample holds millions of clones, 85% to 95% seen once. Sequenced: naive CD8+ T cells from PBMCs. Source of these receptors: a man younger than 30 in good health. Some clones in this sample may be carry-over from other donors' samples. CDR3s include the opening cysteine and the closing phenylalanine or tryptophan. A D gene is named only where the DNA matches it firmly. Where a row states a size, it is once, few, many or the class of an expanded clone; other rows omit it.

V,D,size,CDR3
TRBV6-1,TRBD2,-,CASSEEVLGTSGIHTDTQYF
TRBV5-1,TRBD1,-,CASSKRVSLGQVPYTGELFF
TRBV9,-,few,CASGNPGKSNQPQHF
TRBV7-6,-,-,CASRFGTTDTQYF
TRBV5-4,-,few,CASSLERRVAEAFF
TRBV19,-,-,CASSWTTGTGYEQYF
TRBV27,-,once,CASSFGLTYEQYF
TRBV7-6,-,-,CASSGRDGETQYF
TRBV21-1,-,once,CASSKLGYEQYF
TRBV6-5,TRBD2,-,CASSSLMTSGDNEQFF
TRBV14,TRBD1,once,CASSPLPGQGANEQYF
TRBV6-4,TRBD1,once,CASSNRGLYYEQYF
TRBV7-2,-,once,CASSLVTSGGNEQFF
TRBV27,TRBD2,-,CASSLAGDYEQYF
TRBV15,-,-,CATSRIPPDTQYF
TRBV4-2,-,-,CASSQDSAGTSYEQYF
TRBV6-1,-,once,CASSPYMNEQFF